This paragraph covers one T cell receptor (beta chain) sequence. Going by frequency alone, this clone is medium-sized (0.01 to 0.1%); a count is unavailable. This clone's antigen is unknown. The read falls 3 residues short of the CDR3 end, and the missing part is taken from the germline J gene. The data originate from a study of T cells in women clearing cervical HPV infection (dated by TCRdb to between 2017 and 2018). About the study as a whole: The cases were about two dozen women with histologically confirmed HPV16-related CIN3 or worse, and 2 of those women had invasive cancers. Case blood was taken at the visit when the lesion was first identified, whereas control blood was taken when infection was no longer detected. Cases and controls were matched on age within five years and on year of sample collection. The parent cohort enrolled under 11,000 women aged 18 or older in Guanacaste, Costa Rica, in about 1992 to 1994 and followed the women for 6 to 7 years. Quality controls consisted of five blinded duplicates per group, for a total of around 60 samples made up of approximately 50 participants and around ten replicates. HLA typing was available for only a few women, so HLA type could not be excluded as a confounder. A median age of approximately 30 years was observed in cases versus approximately 40 in controls, and no significant differences in baseline characteristics were found. The exploratory proof-of-principle case-control study was nested within the Guanacaste HPV Natural History Study in Costa Rica and compared TCR repertoires across cervical HPV16 outcomes. The approximately 25 controls were women who cleared a single incident HPV16 infection within 12 months without developing precancer or cancer. For cases, the median interval between lesion detection and blood sampling was approximately 150 days, with an interquartile range of roughly 90 to 200 days.

Every participant had a single incident cervical HPV16 infection, and prevalent HPV16 infections were excluded. Cervical HPV DNA was detected by MY09/MY11 PCR and genotyped by dot-blot hybridization. Approximately 16 mL of heparinized blood were centrifuged, and the buffy coat was aliquoted, frozen at -30°C, then stored at -80°C. Genomic DNA was extracted from buffy coat specimens using QIAGEN kits. The CDR3 sequence holds 13 residues, the cysteine and phenylalanine included. Part of the CDR3 DNA is given, 30 bases translated from base 1. CDR1 and CDR2, looked up from the germline V gene, are SNHLY and FYNNEI. The junction carries 6 bases between V and J, which are trimmed by 0 bases and 7 bases respectively. TCR beta CDR3 regions were amplified by multiplex PCR from an average of roughly 1.1 ug genomic DNA per sample using the immunoSEQ assay. The assay corrected primer bias using a complete synthetic TCR repertoire to establish an amplification baseline. Amplicons were sequenced on the Illumina platform. In the paper's pipeline: Error correction of the sequences involved clustering with frequency ratios plus a modified nearest-neighbor algorithm, after which the sequences were analyzed in the immunoSEQ Analyzer using IMGT gene definitions. At each rarefaction depth, TCR richness and evenness were averaged across 20 rarefaction repeats, and any sample with fewer sequences than the depth was left out. V, D and J gene relative abundances were compared between groups with Wilcoxon rank sum tests, applying FDR correction. In the blinded duplicates, the intraclass correlation was 90% to 97% for TCR richness and averaged about 80% across approximately 60 gene segments. What TCRdb holds here is the immuneACCESS table cut down to in-frame rearrangements. Part of the clones is not present; checked against another copy, under half of the missing clones reflect an unresolved V gene, and the others are unexplained. V and J calls and clone size are those listed in that table; D and trimming were worked out from the DNA. This sample's table contains 30,000 to 35,000 clones. Clones ranked in the top ten supply 15% to 20% of the sample.

Points the paper makes about the study in general: TCR repertoire richness was significantly higher in CIN3+ cases than in controls across sequencing depths, while evenness did not differ. Random forest classifiers that combined richness and V gene abundances separated cases from controls with an estimated AUC of 0.83. The cross-sectional design could not show whether associations preceded infection or resulted from it; effector/memory subsets and HPV-specific T cells were not isolated. T-cell numbers per sample were unknown, so richness differences could reflect varying T-cell content rather than repertoire biology. Cases had lower TRBV6-7 relative abundance than controls (approximately 0.11% versus 0.16%; Bonferroni P = 0.0008).

What was sequenced was blood buffy coat. The clonotype originates from a woman aged 18 to 75 with a cervical HPV16 infection that either progressed to CIN3+ or cleared (not recorded which). The rearrangement joined TRBV2 to TRBJ2-2, with the D gene too uncertain to name. The CDR3 DNA, read in part, is TGTGCCAGCAGTGAAGCGTTAATCGGGGAG. The resulting protein is CASSEALIGE. Given in full, the CDR3 is CASSEALIGELFF.